The 32 T cell receptor beta chains reported below all come from one sample, sequenced in a study of shared clonotypes between healthy human individuals. Generated by immunoSEQ multiplex PCR, the TCRdb table keeps only in-frame clones and is missing some. The sample shows 560,000 or so clones, roughly 96% of them seen only once. The naive CD8 subset, CD45RO-negative cells positively selected for CCR7, excluded terminally differentiated effector memory CD45RA+ cells. Sequencing was done on a sample of naive CD8+ T cells sorted from blood. These receptors were collected from a woman in her 30s in good health.

The genes are TRBV7-9 and TRBJ1-4; no reliable D call. Trimming shortened V by 3 bases and J by 4 bases, and 15 bases separated the two germline ends. The germline V gene has CDR1 SEHNR and CDR2 FQNEAQ (reference sequence). This CDR3 contains 16 residues. CDR3 sequence (DNA): TGTGCCAGCAGCTTGAATTCTCGGGGTGGTAATGAAAAACTGTTTTTT. Translation: CASSLNSRGGNEKLFF.

V and J are TRBV10-3 and TRBJ2-1; 10 nucleotides line up with TRBD2. Unmatched junction bases numbered 8, after V lost 6 bases and J lost 3 bases. Germline lookup yields CDR1 ENHRY and CDR2 SYGVKD. CDR3 length: 16 residues. The CDR3 nucleotides are TGTGCCATCAGCTCTCCAACTAGCGGGGTCTACAATGAGCAGTTCTTC. The encoded protein is CAISSPTSGVYNEQFF.

The chain couples TRBV15 to TRBJ2-7; TRBD2 agrees at 8 bases. With 8 bases clipped from V and 3 bases from J, the junction kept 12 bases outside the gene matches. Germline-derived CDR1 and CDR2 are LNHNV and YYDKDF (reference sequence). CDR3 length: 15 residues. The CDR3 region has the DNA TGTGCCACCCGGGAGGGATCCCAGGGGCTCTACGAGCAGTACTTC. Its translation is CATREGSQGLYEQYF.

The chain recombines TRBV27 with TRBJ2-7; D is unclear. CDR1 and CDR2 from the germline V gene are MNHEY and SMNVEV (reference sequence). V lost 0 bases, J lost 4 bases, and 10 bases lay in between. The CDR3 consists of 14 residues. DNA of the CDR3: TGTGCCAGCAGTTTATCGTCAGGCAATTACGAGCAGTACTTC. Its translation: CASSLSSGNYEQYF.

This clone occurred once. The chain joins TRBV13 to TRBJ2-1; D is undetermined. The germline gives CDR1 PRHDT, CDR2 FYEKMQ (reference sequence). The V gene lost 8 bases and the J gene lost 2 bases, with 13 bases spanning the gap. The CDR3 sequence is 14 residues long. This CDR3 reads CASSRRRAYNEQFF. The CDR3 coding sequence is TGTGCCAGCTCCCGGAGACGGGCCTACAATGAGCAGTTCTTC.

The V and J genes are TRBV5-6 and TRBJ1-1, with D possibly being TRBD1 (6 bases). V was clipped by 0 bases and J by 5 bases, with 17 bases between them. This CDR3 is built from 16 residues. Germline V gene data show CDR1 as SGHDT and CDR2 as YYEEEE. This CDR3 reads CASSLVVGTLPTEAFF. The CDR3, as DNA: TGTGCCAGCAGCTTGGTGGTTGGGACACTGCCAACTGAAGCTTTCTTT.

This rearrangement joins TRBV28 to TRBJ1-2; a weak D match, TRBD1 (6 bases). V lost 5 bases to trimming and J lost 2 bases, with 18 bases between them. Germline loops: CDR1 MDHEN, CDR2 SYDVKM. This CDR3 spans 16 amino acids. The CDR3 sequence: CASSRGRRTGNYGYTF. Written as DNA, the CDR3 is TGTGCCAGCAGTAGGGGGAGGAGGACGGGAAACTATGGCTACACCTTC.

The rearrangement links TRBV5-4 to TRBJ2-7; the D gene is possibly TRBD2 (5 bases). The CDR3 is 14 amino acids. V gave up 3 bases and J gave up 2 bases, with 12 bases separating them. Germline V gene lookup returns CDR1 SGHNT and CDR2 YYREEE (reference sequence). CDR3 residues: CASSSPSTAYEQYF. DNA for the CDR3: TGTGCCAGCAGCTCCCCTAGCACCGCCTACGAGCAGTACTTC.

The V gene is TRBV6-5, the J gene TRBJ1-5; 9 positions agree with TRBD1. CDR3 length: 14 residues. Germline CDR1 reads MNHEY; CDR2 reads SVGAGI. Trimming removed 7 bases from V and 4 bases from J; junction bases left unmatched: 5. CDR3 amino acids: CASKGQGRNQPQHF. CDR3 bases: TGTGCCAGCAAGGGACAGGGTCGGAATCAGCCCCAGCATTTT.

This clone was recorded only once. The V gene is TRBV9, the J gene TRBJ1-4, with D possibly being TRBD1 (6 bases). The CDR3 is 17 amino acids. Germline V lookup: CDR1 SGDLS, CDR2 YYNGEE. V was pared by 0 bases and J by 0 bases, with 12 bases between. The CDR3 region is CASSVDEGGPTNEKLFF. The CDR3 DNA reads as TGTGCCAGCAGCGTAGATGAGGGGGGACCAACTAATGAAAAACTGTTTTTT.

The J gene is TRBJ2-6, the V gene TRBV28; the D is unclear. The CDR3 consists of 9 residues. In germline, CDR1 is MDHEN, CDR2 SYDVKM. Trimming left V 10 bases short and J 8 bases short, with 3 bases between. Written as DNA, the CDR3 is TGTGCCACCCCCAACGTCCTGACTTTC. This encodes CATPNVLTF.

V usage is TRBV4-1 and J usage is TRBJ2-6, with unresolved D. V lost 4 bases, J lost 0 bases, and 7 bases lay in between. Germline values: CDR1 MGHRA, CDR2 YSYEKL. The CDR3 totals 15 residues. This CDR3 is CASSRVISGANVLTF. The CDR3 DNA sequence: TGCGCCAGCAGCCGGGTCATCTCTGGGGCCAACGTCCTGACTTTC.

The rearrangement uses TRBV27 and TRBJ2-7; 8 bases agree with TRBD1. The CDR3 runs to 13 residues. With V trimmed by 6 bases and J by 5 bases, 6 bases remained unmatched. CDR1 and CDR2 from the germline V gene are MNHEY and SMNVEV (reference sequence). CDR3 bases: TGTGCCAGCAGACTAGGACAGGGCAACGAGCAGTACTTC. It codes for CASRLGQGNEQYF.

This clone appeared a single time. The chain uses TRBV28 and TRBJ2-7; D is perhaps TRBD2 (5 bases). V was shortened by 2 bases and J by 1 base, with 15 bases between the two germline ends. The CDR3 has 16 residues. Germline loops: CDR1 MDHEN, CDR2 SYDVKM. The CDR3 nucleotides are TGTGCCAGCAGTTTAAGCGGCCGCTCCGGGTCCTACGAGCAGTACTTC. Translation gives CASSLSGRSGSYEQYF. Full variable domain (missing parts from reference TRBV28 and TRBJ2-7): DVKVTQSSRYLVKRTGEKVFLECVQDMDHENMFWYRQDPGLGLRLIYFSYDVKMKEKGDIPEGYSVSREKKERFSLILESASTNQTSMYLCASSLSGRSGSYEQYFGPGTRLTVT.

CDR3 nucleotides: TGTGCCAGCAGTCCGCGCCAGGGACCCTTTTACAATGAGCAGTTCTTC. Protein: CASSPRQGPFYNEQFF. The chain combines TRBV27 with TRBJ2-1; D possibly uses TRBD1 or TRBD2 (5 bases each). Deletions cut 5 bases from V and 4 bases from J, with 18 bases between. The CDR3 loop spans 16 amino acids. Germline CDR1 and CDR2: MNHEY and SMNVEV (reference sequence).

The chain is built from TRBV2 and TRBJ2-7; 7 bases align to TRBD2. With V trimmed by 0 bases and J by 6 bases, 5 bases remained unmatched. The CDR3 has 14 amino acids. Germline CDR1 is SNHLY and CDR2 is FYNNEI. In DNA, the CDR3 is TGTGCCAGCAGTGAAGCGGGGGGGGGACCCGAGCAGTACTTC. It specifies CASSEAGGGPEQYF.

The genes are TRBV2 and TRBJ2-7; 7 bases line up with TRBD2. Germline CDR1 SNHLY, CDR2 FYNNEI. The CDR3 extends over 14 amino acids. The V gene end was trimmed by 6 bases and the J gene end by 4 bases; junction bases not matched to a gene: 9. CDR3 amino acids: CASREYGREYEQYF. Here the CDR3 DNA reads TGTGCCAGCAGGGAGTACGGGCGGGAGTACGAGCAGTACTTC.

This clone occurred once. The chain has TRBV27 and TRBJ2-7; D is perhaps TRBD1 or TRBD2 (5 bases each). Germline V lookup: CDR1 MNHEY, CDR2 SMNVEV (reference sequence). V dropped 6 bases and J dropped 5 bases, with 17 bases sitting between them. The CDR3 contains 14 residues. CDR3 in DNA: TGTGCCAGCAGCTCGGGGCTAGCCCTCCACGAGCAGTACTTC. Its translation: CASSSGLALHEQYF.

The chain has TRBV28 and TRBJ2-6; TRBD1 is a possible D gene (5 bases). The CDR3 totals 18 residues. CDR1 and CDR2 from the germline V gene are MDHEN and SYDVKM. V dropped 6 bases and J dropped 0 bases, with 18 bases sitting between them. CDR3 nucleotides: TGTGCCAGCAGATCTGACAGACTTGCCCTCTCTGGGGCCAACGTCCTGACTTTC. This encodes CASRSDRLALSGANVLTF.

The chain couples TRBV6-5 to TRBJ2-7, with D perhaps given as TRBD1 or TRBD2 (5 bases each). From germline, CDR1 is MNHEY and CDR2 SVGAGI. The CDR3 loop spans 15 amino acids. V lost 0 bases and J 4 bases, leaving 13 bases between the germline ends. CDR3 residues: CASSYSPPGRYEQYF. Written as DNA, the CDR3 is TGTGCCAGCAGTTACTCCCCCCCAGGGAGATACGAGCAGTACTTC.

The sample holds one count of this clone. The V call is TRBV9, the J call TRBJ2-2; a weak D match, TRBD2 (5 bases). Trimming removed 7 bases at V and 6 bases at J, with 16 bases between. Germline V gene lookup returns CDR1 SGDLS and CDR2 YYNGEE. The CDR3 is made up of 14 amino acids. CDR3: CASSDGLRPGELFF. CDR3 coding DNA: TGTGCCAGCTCCGACGGACTCCGCCCCGGGGAGCTGTTTTTT.

Written as DNA, the CDR3 is TGTGCCACCAGCCTAGATCGGAGCTCCTACAATGAGCAGTTCTTC. It specifies CATSLDRSSYNEQFF. The rearrangement links TRBV15 to TRBJ2-1; unclear D gene. V lost 5 bases to trimming and J lost 0 bases, with 11 bases between them. The length of the CDR3 is 15 residues. Germline CDR1 is LNHNV and CDR2 is YYDKDF (reference sequence).

The chain is built from TRBV27 and TRBJ2-1; D possibly matches TRBD1 or TRBD2 (6 bases each). The V and J ends lost 7 bases and 3 bases respectively, with 16 bases between them. Germline V gene lookup returns CDR1 MNHEY and CDR2 SMNVEV (reference sequence). CDR3 length equals 15 residues. CDR3: CASTQRGEFYNEQFF. In nucleotides, the CDR3 is TGTGCCAGCACCCAAAGGGGGGAGTTCTACAATGAGCAGTTCTTC.

The J gene is TRBJ1-1, the V gene TRBV7-3; 7 bases are shared with TRBD1. Germline V lookup: CDR1 SGHTA, CDR2 FQGTGA. This CDR3 region has 17 residues. V trimming: 3 bases; J trimming: 10 bases; junction bases outside the gene matches: 20. DNA for the CDR3: TGTGCCAGCAGCTTGGCAGGGGGTCTGAACACTGAACCGCCAGCTTTCTTT. Translation: CASSLAGGLNTEPPAFF.

CDR3 sequence: CASSEGAGVYQPQHF. CDR3 nucleotide sequence: TGTGCCAGCAGTGAGGGGGCAGGAGTTTATCAGCCCCAGCATTTT. The chain links TRBV2 to TRBJ1-5, with D tentatively TRBD1 (6 bases). Deletions cut 3 bases from V and 5 bases from J, with 14 bases between. CDR1 and CDR2 from the germline V gene are SNHLY and FYNNEI. The CDR3 has 15 amino acids. The variable domain in full, completed from reference TRBV2 and TRBJ1-5, reads EPEVTQTPSHQVTQMGQEVILRCVPISNHLYFYWYRQILGQKVEFLVSFYNNEISEKSEIFDDQFSVERPDGSNFTLKIRSTKLEDSAMYFCASSEGAGVYQPQHFGDGTRLSIL.

V is TRBV9 and J is TRBJ2-1, with TRBD2 matching 7 bases. CDR3 size: 14 residues. The V and J ends lost 0 bases and 8 bases, in that order; junction bases with no gene match: 5. The germline V gene has CDR1 SGDLS and CDR2 YYNGEE. The CDR3 spells CASSVGGSIHEQFF. As DNA, the CDR3 is TGTGCCAGCAGCGTAGGCGGGAGTATCCATGAGCAGTTCTTC.

This clone was detected once. The V and J genes are TRBV30 and TRBJ2-3, with TRBD1 matching 7 bases. The CDR3 is made up of 14 amino acids. Germline V gene data show CDR1 as GTSNPN and CDR2 as SVGIG (reference sequence). V was pared by 7 bases and J by 0 bases, with 7 bases of the junction left unmatched. The CDR3 region is CAYQKQGSTDTQYF. DNA of the CDR3: TGTGCCTACCAAAAACAGGGGAGCACAGATACGCAGTATTTT.

This chain links TRBV28 with TRBJ1-2, with 9 bases fitting TRBD1. With 6 bases clipped from V and 3 bases from J, the junction kept 5 bases outside the gene matches. The CDR3 is 14 residues long. From germline, CDR1 is MDHEN and CDR2 SYDVKM. DNA of the CDR3: TGTGCCAGCAGAATAACAGGGGGCCACTATGGCTACACCTTC. Protein: CASRITGGHYGYTF.

The rearrangement uses TRBV6-5 and TRBJ2-2; D is unresolved. From germline, CDR1 is MNHEY and CDR2 SVGAGI. The CDR3 loop spans 16 amino acids. Trimming pared 0 bases from V and 0 bases from J, leaving 8 bases between. Here the CDR3 DNA reads TGTGCCAGCAGTTACTCGGGCAGAGCGAACACCGGGGAGCTGTTTTTT. As protein: CASSYSGRANTGELFF.

The chain is built from TRBV28 and TRBJ2-5, with D perhaps assigned TRBD1 or TRBD2 (6 bases each). With the DNA end fitting TRBJ2-7 better, the J assignment may be wrong. The CDR3 is made up of 16 amino acids. Germline-derived CDR1 and CDR2 are MDHEN and SYDVKM. In DNA, the CDR3 is TGTGCCAGCAGTTTAAAGTGGCGGGACAAATCCTACGAGCAGTACTTC. Its protein is CASSLKWRDKSYEQYF.

V gene TRBV2 combines with J gene TRBJ2-7; D remains ambiguous. Trimming took 7 bases from V and 1 from J, leaving 8 bases between them. This CDR3 comprises 12 residues. CDR1 and CDR2 from the germline V gene are SNHLY and FYNNEI. CDR3 DNA sequence: TGTGCCAGCACCATGGGGTCCTACGAGCAGTACTTC. Its translation: CASTMGSYEQYF.

The V gene is TRBV27, the J gene TRBJ2-1; 9 bases agree with TRBD1. V lost 3 bases and J lost 7; bases outside the gene matches: 7. From germline, CDR1 is MNHEY and CDR2 SMNVEV (reference sequence). This CDR3 contains 15 residues. CDR3 bases: TGTGCCAGCAGTTTCACCGGGACAGGGATTAATGAGCAGTTCTTC. It specifies CASSFTGTGINEQFF.